Following are 10 T cell receptor beta chains from one sample sequenced in a study of tissue T cells after allogeneic stem cell transplantation. TCRdb's table, derived via immunoSEQ multiplex PCR, lists solely in-frame clones and lacks some. The sample carries some 11,000 clones, roughly 70% recorded once. This specimen consisted of tissue from the right colon, obtained at autopsy. These receptors were obtained from a woman aged 18-55 years with breast cancer.

The chain couples TRBV6-5 to TRBJ2-5; 8 nucleotides match TRBD1. The V segment lost 2 bases and the J segment 4 bases; nucleotides outside the gene matches: 6. There are 15 residues in the CDR3. Germline CDR1 MNHEY, CDR2 SVGAGI. The CDR3 nucleotides are TGTGCCAGCAGTTACGCCGGACAGGGAAGAGAGACCCAGTACTTC. This gives the protein CASSYAGQGRETQYF.

The genes are TRBV7-9 and TRBJ2-5; D call uncertain. Trimming removed 0 bases from V and 1 base from J, with 6 bases in between. The germline CDR1 and CDR2 sequences are SEHNR and FQNEAQ (reference sequence). The CDR3 has 14 amino acids. CDR3 loop: CASSLAQIQETQYF. Here the CDR3 DNA reads TGTGCCAGCAGCTTAGCGCAGATCCAAGAGACCCAGTACTTC.

This clone was counted once. CDR3 bases: TGTGCCAGCAGTGTGGAGCCGGGGACTACCTACAATGAGCAGTTCTTC. Translating it yields CASSVEPGTTYNEQFF. The chain couples TRBV6-1 to TRBJ2-1; TRBD2 matches 7 bases. Germline CDR1 and CDR2: MNHNS and SASEGT. The CDR3 is 16 residues long. V dropped 4 bases and J dropped 2; count of bases not matched to a gene: 8.

J is TRBJ2-7 and V is TRBV28, with 10 bases matching TRBD2. V lost 6 bases, J lost 3 bases, and 8 bases stayed unmatched. The CDR3 sequence is 15 residues long. The V gene's germline CDR1 is MDHEN and CDR2 SYDVKM. The CDR3 DNA sequence: TGTGCCAGCAGGCCAATAGCGGGAGGCGACTACGAGCAGTACTTC. It translates to CASRPIAGGDYEQYF.

The chain recombines TRBV7-9 with TRBJ2-6, with no clear D. Per the germline V gene, CDR1 is SEHNR and CDR2 is FQNEAQ (reference sequence). This CDR3 region has 14 residues. V dropped 5 bases and J dropped 4 bases, with 9 bases sitting between them. For the CDR3, the DNA is TGTGCCAGCAGCCTAAGAGCGGGGGCCAACGTCCTGACTTTC. This sequence encodes CASSLRAGANVLTF.

The chain is built from TRBV4-2 and TRBJ1-5; D might be TRBD1 (5 bases). The germline V gene encodes CDR1 LGHNA and CDR2 YNFKEQ. CDR3 size: 19 residues. The germline V and J ends were trimmed by 3 bases and 0 bases, with 21 bases remaining between them. The CDR3 DNA is TGTGCCAGCAGCCAGGCCCGGGACGGCGGACTTCATAGCAATCAGCCCCAGCATTTT. This translates into CASSQARDGGLHSNQPQHF.

This chain joins TRBV12-3 or TRBV12-4 and TRBJ2-3, with D perhaps matching TRBD1 or TRBD2 (5 bases each). The CDR3 has 13 residues. The germline V and J ends were trimmed by 0 bases and 9 bases, with 10 bases remaining between them. CDR3 region: CASSLAAGGTQYF. The CDR3 DNA reads as TGTGCCAGCAGTTTAGCGGCTGGGGGAACGCAGTATTTT.

J is TRBJ1-6 and V is TRBV28; D unclear. The ends were cut back, 6 bases at V and 4 bases at J, with 4 bases in the middle. CDR1 MDHEN and CDR2 SYDVKM come from the germline V gene. The length of the CDR3 is 12 residues. This chain's CDR3 is CASRLYNSPLHF. The CDR3 nucleotides are TGTGCCAGCAGGCTATATAATTCACCCCTCCACTTT. The entire variable domain, with the rest obtained from reference TRBV28 and TRBJ1-6, is as follows: DVKVTQSSRYLVKRTGEKVFLECVQDMDHENMFWYRQDPGLGLRLIYFSYDVKMKEKGDIPEGYSVSREKKERFSLILESASTNQTSMYLCASRLYNSPLHFGNGTRLTVT.

The gene calls are TRBV6-4 and TRBJ2-2; 8 bases line up with TRBD2. Germline V CDR1 and CDR2: MRHNA, SNTAGT. This CDR3 is 16 amino acids long. Losses at the gene ends were 5 bases for V and 6 bases for J; bases not matched to a gene: 11. The CDR3 spells CASSSISQRGPGELFF. CDR3 sequence (DNA): TGTGCCAGCAGTTCAATCTCCCAGCGGGGGCCCGGGGAGCTGTTTTTT.

In its sample, this clone was seen a few times. The chain recombines TRBV30 with TRBJ2-1; D uncertain. The germline CDR1 and CDR2 sequences are GTSNPN and SVGIG (reference sequence). V lost 3 bases to trimming and J lost 6 bases, with 9 bases between them. The CDR3 is made up of 12 amino acids. CDR3 amino acids: CAWRTSSNEQFF. The CDR3 region has the DNA TGTGCCTGGAGAACTTCATCCAATGAGCAGTTCTTC.